This T cell receptor beta chain was captured by sequencing in a study of beta chain features in type 1 diabetes. The CDR3 loop spans 13 amino acids. CDR1 is MNHEY and CDR2 is SMNVEV in the germline V gene (reference sequence). The germline V and J ends were trimmed by 6 bases and 8 bases, with 16 bases remaining between them. The investigators reverse transcribed all of the isolated RNA, so they sequenced expressed TCRB transcripts. Generated by immunoSEQ multiplex PCR, the TCRdb table keeps only in-frame clones and is missing some. Of roughly 400,000 clones detected, approximately 16% appear once; the ten largest clones hold under 0.02%.

V usage is TRBV27 and J usage is TRBJ1-2; unclear D gene. The sequence derives from a woman under 30 in good health. The sequenced sample was naive CD4+ T cells from blood. The DNA for the CDR3 is TGTGCCAGCAGCGGTGGGCGCTTCTGGGGCTACACCTTC. Translation gives CASSGGRFWGYTF.